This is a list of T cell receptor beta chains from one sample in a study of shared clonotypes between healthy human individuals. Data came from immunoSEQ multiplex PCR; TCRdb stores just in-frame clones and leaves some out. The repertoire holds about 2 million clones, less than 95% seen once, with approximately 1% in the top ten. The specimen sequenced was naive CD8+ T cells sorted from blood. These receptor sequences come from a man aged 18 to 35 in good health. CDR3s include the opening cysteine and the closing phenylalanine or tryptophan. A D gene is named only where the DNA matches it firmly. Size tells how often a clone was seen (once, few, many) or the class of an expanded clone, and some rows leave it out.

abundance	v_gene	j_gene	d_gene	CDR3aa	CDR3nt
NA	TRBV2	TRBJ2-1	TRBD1	CACGQGGSEQFF	TGTGCCTGCGGACAGGGCGGAAGTGAGCAGTTCTTC
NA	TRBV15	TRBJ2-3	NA	CATSRTGSTDTQYF	TGTGCCACCAGCCGGACGGGTAGCACAGATACGCAGTATTTT
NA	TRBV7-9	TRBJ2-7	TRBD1	CASSHRDRPYEQYF	TGTGCCAGCAGCCACCGGGACAGGCCATACGAGCAGTACTTC
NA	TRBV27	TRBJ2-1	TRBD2	CASSIGTGGNEQFF	TGTGCCAGCAGTATCGGGACGGGAGGCAATGAGCAGTTCTTC
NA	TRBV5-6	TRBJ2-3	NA	CASSRSNSDTQYF	TGTGCCAGCAGCCGCTCTAACTCAGATACGCAGTATTTT
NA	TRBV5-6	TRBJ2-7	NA	CASSLEGSIYEQYF	TGTGCCAGCAGCTTGGAGGGGTCAATCTACGAGCAGTACTTC
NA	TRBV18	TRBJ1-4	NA	CASSPARGIEEKLFF	TGTGCCAGCTCCCCAGCCAGGGGAATAGAGGAAAAACTGTTTTTT
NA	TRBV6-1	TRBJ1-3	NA	CASPRAGYGNTIYF	TGTGCCAGCCCCCGAGCAGGGTACGGAAACACCATATATTTT
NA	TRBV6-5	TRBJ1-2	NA	CASSYSPPTDGYTF	TGTGCCAGCAGTTACTCCCCCCCTACGGATGGCTACACCTTC
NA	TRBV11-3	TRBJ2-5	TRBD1	CASSFLAWTGLETQYF	TGTGCCAGCAGCTTCTTAGCGTGGACAGGGCTAGAGACCCAGTACTTC
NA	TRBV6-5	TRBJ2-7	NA	CASSLTLSSYEQYF	TGTGCCAGCAGTCTCACCCTAAGCTCCTACGAGCAGTACTTC
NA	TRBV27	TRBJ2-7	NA	CASGQGSKQYF	TGTGCCAGCGGGCAGGGATCGAAGCAGTACTTC
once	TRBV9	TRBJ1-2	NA	CASSVESRGLVDGYTF	TGTGCCAGCAGCGTAGAATCTCGAGGGTTAGTGGATGGCTACACCTTC
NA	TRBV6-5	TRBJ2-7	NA	CASSYGQSYEQYF	TGTGCCAGCAGTTACGGCCAGAGTTACGAGCAGTACTTC
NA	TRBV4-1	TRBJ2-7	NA	CASSQARGYSYEQYF	TGCGCCAGCAGCCAAGCTAGAGGCTACTCCTACGAGCAGTACTTC
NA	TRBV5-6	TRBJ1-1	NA	CASSLDTGTTNTAFF	TGTGCCAGCAGCTTGGACACGGGGACAACAAACACGGCTTTCTTT
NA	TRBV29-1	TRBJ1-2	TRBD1	CSVGGGQDYGYTF	TGCAGCGTCGGCGGCGGACAGGACTATGGCTACACCTTC
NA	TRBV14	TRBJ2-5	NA	CASSPKVGSERTQYF	TGTGCCAGCAGCCCCAAGGTCGGGTCGGAGAGGACCCAGTACTTC
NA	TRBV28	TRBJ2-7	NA	CASLNGFAVGYEQYF	TGTGCCAGCCTGAATGGATTTGCCGTGGGGTACGAGCAGTACTTC
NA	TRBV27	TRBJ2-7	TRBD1	CASSLRGQGAYEQYF	TGTGCCAGCAGTTTACGCGGACAGGGGGCTTACGAGCAGTACTTC
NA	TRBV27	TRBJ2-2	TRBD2	CASGASGNTGELFF	TGTGCCAGCGGCGCTAGCGGGAACACCGGGGAGCTGTTTTTT
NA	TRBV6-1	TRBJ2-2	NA	CASSLEVEAGELFF	TGTGCCAGCAGTCTAGAGGTGGAGGCCGGGGAGCTGTTTTTT